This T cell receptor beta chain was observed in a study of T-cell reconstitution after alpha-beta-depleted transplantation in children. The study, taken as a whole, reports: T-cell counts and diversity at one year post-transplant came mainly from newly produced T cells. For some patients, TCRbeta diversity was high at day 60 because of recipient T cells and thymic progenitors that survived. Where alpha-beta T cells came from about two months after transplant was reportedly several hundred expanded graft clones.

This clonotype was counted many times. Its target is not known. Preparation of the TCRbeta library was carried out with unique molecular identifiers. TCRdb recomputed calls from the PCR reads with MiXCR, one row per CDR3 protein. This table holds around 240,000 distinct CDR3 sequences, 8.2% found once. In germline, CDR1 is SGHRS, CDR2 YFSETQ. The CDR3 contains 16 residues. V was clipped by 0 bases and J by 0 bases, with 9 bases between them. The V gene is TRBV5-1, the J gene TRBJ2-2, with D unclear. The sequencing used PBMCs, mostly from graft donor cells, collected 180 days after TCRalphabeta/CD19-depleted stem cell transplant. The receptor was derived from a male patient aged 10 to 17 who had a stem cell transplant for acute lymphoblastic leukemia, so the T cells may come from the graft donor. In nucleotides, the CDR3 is TGCGCCAGCAGCTTGGTTAGGACGGCGAACACCGGGGAGCTGTTTTTT. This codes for CASSLVRTANTGELFF.